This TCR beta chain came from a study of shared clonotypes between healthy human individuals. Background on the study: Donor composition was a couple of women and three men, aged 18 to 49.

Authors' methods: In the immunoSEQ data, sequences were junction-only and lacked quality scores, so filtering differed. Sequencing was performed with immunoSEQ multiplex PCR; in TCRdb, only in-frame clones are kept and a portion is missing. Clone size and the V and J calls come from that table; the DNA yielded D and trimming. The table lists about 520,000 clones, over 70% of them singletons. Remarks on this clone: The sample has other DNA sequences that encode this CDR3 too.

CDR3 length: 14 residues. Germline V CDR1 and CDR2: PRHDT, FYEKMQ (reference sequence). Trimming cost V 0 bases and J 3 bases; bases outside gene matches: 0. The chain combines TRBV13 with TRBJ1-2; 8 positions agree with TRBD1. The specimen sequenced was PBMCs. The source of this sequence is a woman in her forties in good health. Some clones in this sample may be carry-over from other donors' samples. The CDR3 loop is CASSLGTGDYGYTF. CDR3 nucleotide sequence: TGTGCCAGCAGCTTAGGGACAGGGGACTATGGCTACACCTTC.